This record covers a single TCR beta chain. The data belong to a study of T-cell reconstitution after alpha-beta-depleted transplantation in children. Trimming removed 5 bases from V and 5 bases from J; junction bases left unmatched: 11. The CDR3 loop spans 16 amino acids. Germline assignment: CDR1 SGHVS and CDR2 FQNEAQ. Using unique molecular identifiers, the investigators prepared the TCRbeta library. Using its own MiXCR run on the PCR reads, TCRdb lists one record per CDR3 protein. The profile shows approximately 350,000 distinct CDR3 sequences, about an eighth of them singletons. The material was PBMCs, obtained from the stem cell graft. The TCR originated in a human donor who donated a stem cell graft to a child with Fanconi anemia. The V and J genes are TRBV7-8 and TRBJ2-7, with 11 nucleotides matching TRBD2. CDR3 sequence reads: CASSPGPSGRWDEQYF. Written as DNA, the CDR3 is TGTGCCAGCAGCCCCGGGCCTAGCGGGAGGTGGGACGAGCAGTACTTC.